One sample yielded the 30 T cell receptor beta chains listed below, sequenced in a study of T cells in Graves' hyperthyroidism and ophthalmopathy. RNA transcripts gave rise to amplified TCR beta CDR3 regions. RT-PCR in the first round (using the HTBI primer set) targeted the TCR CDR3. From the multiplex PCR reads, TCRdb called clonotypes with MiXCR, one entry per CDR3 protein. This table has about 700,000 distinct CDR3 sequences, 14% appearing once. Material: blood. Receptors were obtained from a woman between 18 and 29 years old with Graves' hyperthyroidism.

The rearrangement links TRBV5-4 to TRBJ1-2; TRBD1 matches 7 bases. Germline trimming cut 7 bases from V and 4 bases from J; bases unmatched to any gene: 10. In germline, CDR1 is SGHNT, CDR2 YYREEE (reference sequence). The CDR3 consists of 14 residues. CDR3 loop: CASGAGTAVYGYTF. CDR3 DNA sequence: TGTGCCAGCGGGGCCGGGACAGCTGTCTATGGCTACACCTTC.

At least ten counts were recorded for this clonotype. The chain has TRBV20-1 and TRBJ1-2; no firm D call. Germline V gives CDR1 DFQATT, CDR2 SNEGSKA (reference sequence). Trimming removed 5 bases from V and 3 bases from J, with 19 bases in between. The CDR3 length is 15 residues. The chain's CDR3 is CSALGQLGGDYGYTF. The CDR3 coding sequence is TGCAGTGCTCTGGGCCAGTTGGGTGGTGACTATGGCTACACCTTC.

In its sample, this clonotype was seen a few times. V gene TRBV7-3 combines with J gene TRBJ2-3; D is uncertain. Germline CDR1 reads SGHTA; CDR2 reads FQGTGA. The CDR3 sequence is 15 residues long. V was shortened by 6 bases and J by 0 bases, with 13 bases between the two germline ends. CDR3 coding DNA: TGTGCCAGCAGTGGGTCTGGGGAAAGCACAGATACGCAGTATTTT. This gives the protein CASSGSGESTDTQYF. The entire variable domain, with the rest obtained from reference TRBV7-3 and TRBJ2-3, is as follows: GAGVSQTPSNKVTEKGKYVELRCDPISGHTALYWYRQSLGQGPEFLIYFQGTGAADDSGLPNDRFFAVRPEGSVSTLKIQRTERGDSAVYLCASSGSGESTDTQYFGPGTRLTVL.

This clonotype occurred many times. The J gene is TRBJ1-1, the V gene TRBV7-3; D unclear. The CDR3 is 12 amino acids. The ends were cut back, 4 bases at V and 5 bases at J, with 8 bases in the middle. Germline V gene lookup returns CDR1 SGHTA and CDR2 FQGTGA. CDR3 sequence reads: CASSSAGTEAFF. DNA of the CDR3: TGTGCCAGCAGCTCCGCGGGTACTGAAGCTTTCTTT. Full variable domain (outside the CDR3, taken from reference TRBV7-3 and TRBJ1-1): GAGVSQTPSNKVTEKGKYVELRCDPISGHTALYWYRQSLGQGPEFLIYFQGTGAADDSGLPNDRFFAVRPEGSVSTLKIQRTERGDSAVYLCASSSAGTEAFFGQGTRLTVV.

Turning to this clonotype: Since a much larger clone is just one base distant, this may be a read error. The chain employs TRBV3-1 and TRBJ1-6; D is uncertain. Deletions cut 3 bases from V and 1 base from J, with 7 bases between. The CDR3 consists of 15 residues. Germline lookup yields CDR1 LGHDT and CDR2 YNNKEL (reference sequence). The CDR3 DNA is TGTGCCAGCAGCCACGGGTTGTCCTATAATTCACCCCTCCACTTT. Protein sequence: CASSHGLSYNSPLHF.

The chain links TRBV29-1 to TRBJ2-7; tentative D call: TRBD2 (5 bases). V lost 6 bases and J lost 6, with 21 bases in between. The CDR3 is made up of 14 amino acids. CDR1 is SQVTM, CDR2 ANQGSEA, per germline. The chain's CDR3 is CSVSLVGVGIEQYF. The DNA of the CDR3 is TGCAGCGTCTCCCTCGTCGGGGTTGGTATCGAGCAGTACTTC.

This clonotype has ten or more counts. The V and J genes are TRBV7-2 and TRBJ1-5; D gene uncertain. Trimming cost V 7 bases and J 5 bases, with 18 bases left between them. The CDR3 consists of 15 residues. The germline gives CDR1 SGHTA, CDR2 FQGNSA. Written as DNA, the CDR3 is TGTGCCAGCACCACCCGAGGCGGCGGCGATCAGCCCCAGCATTTT. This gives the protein CASTTRGGGDQPQHF.

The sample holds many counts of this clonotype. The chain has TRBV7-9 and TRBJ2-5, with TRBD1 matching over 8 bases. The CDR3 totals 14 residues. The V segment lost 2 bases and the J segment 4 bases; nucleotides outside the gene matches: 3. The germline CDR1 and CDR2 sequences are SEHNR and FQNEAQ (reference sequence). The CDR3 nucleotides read TGTGCCAGCAGCTTACAGGGGGCGAGAGAGACCCAGTACTTC. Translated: CASSLQGARETQYF.

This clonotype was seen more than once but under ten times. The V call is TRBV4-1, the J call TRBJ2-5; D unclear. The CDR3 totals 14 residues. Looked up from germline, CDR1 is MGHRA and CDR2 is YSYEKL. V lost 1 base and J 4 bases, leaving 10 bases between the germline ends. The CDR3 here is CASSQVVVLETQYF. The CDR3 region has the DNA TGCGCCAGCAGCCAAGTTGTGGTTCTAGAGACCCAGTACTTC.

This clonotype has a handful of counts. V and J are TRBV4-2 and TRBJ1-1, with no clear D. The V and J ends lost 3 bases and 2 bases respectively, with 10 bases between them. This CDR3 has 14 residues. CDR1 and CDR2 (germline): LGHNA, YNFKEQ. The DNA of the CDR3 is TGTGCCAGCAGCCAGAACCCTAAAAACACTGAAGCTTTCTTT. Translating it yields CASSQNPKNTEAFF.

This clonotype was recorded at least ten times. For the CDR3, the DNA is TGTGCCTGGAGTTCCCCGACATGGGGCTACACCTTC. It is translated as CAWSSPTWGYTF. V is TRBV30 and J is TRBJ1-2; D not resolved. Germline assignment: CDR1 GTSNPN and CDR2 SVGIG (reference sequence). Trimming took off 2 bases at V and 8 bases at J, with 12 bases between the two ends. The length of the CDR3 is 12 residues.

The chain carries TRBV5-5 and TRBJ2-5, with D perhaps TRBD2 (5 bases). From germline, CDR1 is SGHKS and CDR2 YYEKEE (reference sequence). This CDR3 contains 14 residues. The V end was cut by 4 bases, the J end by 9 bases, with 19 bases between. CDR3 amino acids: CASSPRTATVAQYF. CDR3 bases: TGTGCCAGCAGCCCGAGGACTGCCACGGTGGCCCAGTACTTC.

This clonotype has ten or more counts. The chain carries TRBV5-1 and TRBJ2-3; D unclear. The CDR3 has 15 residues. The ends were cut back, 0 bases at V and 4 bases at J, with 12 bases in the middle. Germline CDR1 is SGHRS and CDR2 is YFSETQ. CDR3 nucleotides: TGCGCCAGCAGCTTGGTTGGGGATCGGGCAGATACGCAGTATTTT. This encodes CASSLVGDRADTQYF.

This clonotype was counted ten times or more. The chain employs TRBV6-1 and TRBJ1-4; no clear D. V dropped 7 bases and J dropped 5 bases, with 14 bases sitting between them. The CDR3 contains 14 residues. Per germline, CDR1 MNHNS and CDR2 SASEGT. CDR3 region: CASTVMSPNEKLFF. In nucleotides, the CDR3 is TGTGCCAGCACCGTGATGAGTCCCAATGAAAAACTGTTTTTT.

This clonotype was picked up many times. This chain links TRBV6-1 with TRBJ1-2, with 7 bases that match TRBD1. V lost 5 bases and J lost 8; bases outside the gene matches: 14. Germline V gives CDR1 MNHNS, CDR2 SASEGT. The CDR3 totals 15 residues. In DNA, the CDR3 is TGTGCCAGCAGTTATCGCTACAGGGACAGAAGAGGCTACACCTTC. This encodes CASSYRYRDRRGYTF.

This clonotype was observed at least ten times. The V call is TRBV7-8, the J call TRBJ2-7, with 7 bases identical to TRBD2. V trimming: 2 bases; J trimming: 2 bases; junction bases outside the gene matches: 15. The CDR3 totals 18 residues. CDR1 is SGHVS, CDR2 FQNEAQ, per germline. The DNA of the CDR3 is TGTGCCAGCAGCTTAATGATGGGCGGGAGTTTCCGGACCTACGAGCAGTACTTC. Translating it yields CASSLMMGGSFRTYEQYF.

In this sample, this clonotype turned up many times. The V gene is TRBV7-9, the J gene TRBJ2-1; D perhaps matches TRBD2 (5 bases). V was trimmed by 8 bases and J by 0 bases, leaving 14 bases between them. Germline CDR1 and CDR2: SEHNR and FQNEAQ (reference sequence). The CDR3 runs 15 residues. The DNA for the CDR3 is TGTGCCAGCGTAGCCAGCGGAAGCTCCTACAATGAGCAGTTCTTC. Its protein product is CASVASGSSYNEQFF.

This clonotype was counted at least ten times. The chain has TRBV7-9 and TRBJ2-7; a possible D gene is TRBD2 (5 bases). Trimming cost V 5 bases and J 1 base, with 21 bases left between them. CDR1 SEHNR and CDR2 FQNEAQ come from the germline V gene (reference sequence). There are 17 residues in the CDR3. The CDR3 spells CASSTLKDGKYSYEQYF. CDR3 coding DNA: TGTGCCAGCAGCACCCTAAAGGACGGGAAATATTCCTACGAGCAGTACTTC.

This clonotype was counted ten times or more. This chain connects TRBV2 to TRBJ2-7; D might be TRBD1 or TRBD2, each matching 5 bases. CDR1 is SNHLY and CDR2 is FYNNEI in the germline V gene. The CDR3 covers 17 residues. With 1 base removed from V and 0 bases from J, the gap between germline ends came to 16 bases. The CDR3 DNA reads TGTGCCAGCAGTGAAGATATGGGGGACGGCCTCTCCTACGAGCAGTACTTC. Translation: CASSEDMGDGLSYEQYF.

DNA of the CDR3: TGTGCCACCAGCAGAGATCCAGGGAGCTCTGGAAACACCATATATTTT. Translated: CATSRDPGSSGNTIYF. J is TRBJ1-3 and V is TRBV15, with D possibly TRBD1 on 5 matching bases. The length of the CDR3 is 16 residues. Germline-derived CDR1 and CDR2 are LNHNV and YYDKDF (reference sequence). V shed 0 bases and J shed 0 bases, with 9 bases lying between them. Together with reference TRBV15 and TRBJ1-3, the CDR3 gives the full variable domain: DAMVIQNPRYQVTQFGKPVTLSCSQTLNHNVMYWYQQKSSQAPKLLFHYYDKDFNNEADTPDNFQSRRPNTSFCFLDIRSPGLGDTAMYLCATSRDPGSSGNTIYFGEGSWLTVV.

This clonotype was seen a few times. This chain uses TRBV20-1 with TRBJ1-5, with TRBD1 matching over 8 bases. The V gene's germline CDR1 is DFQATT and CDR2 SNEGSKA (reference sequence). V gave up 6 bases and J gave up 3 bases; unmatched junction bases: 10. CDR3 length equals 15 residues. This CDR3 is CSAPVGTGDNQPQHF. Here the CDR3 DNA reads TGCAGTGCCCCTGTGGGGACAGGAGACAATCAGCCCCAGCATTTT.

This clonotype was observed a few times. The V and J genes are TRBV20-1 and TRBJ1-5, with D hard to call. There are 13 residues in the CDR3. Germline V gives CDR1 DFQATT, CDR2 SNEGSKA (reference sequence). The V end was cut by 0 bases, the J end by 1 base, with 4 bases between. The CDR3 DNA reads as TGCAGTGCTAGAGACAAAAGCAATCAGCCCCAGCATTTT. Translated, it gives CSARDKSNQPQHF.

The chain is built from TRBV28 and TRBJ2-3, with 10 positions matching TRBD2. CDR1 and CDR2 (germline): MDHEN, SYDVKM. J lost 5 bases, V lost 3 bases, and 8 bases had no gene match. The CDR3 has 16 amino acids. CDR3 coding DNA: TGTGCCAGCAGTTTGTCTCTAGCGGGAGTTTTAGATACGCAGTATTTT. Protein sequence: CASSLSLAGVLDTQYF.

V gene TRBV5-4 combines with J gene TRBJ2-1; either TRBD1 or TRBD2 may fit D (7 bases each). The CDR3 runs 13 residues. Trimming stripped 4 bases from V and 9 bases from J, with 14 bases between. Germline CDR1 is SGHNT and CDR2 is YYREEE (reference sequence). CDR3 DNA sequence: TGTGCCAGCAGCCATCCAGGGGGGGGTGAGCAGTTCTTC. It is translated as CASSHPGGGEQFF.

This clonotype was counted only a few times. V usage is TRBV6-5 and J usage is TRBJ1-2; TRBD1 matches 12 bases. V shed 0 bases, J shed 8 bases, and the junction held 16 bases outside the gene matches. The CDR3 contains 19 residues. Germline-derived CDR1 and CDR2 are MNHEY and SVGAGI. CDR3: CASSYSIVPRDRGRVGYTF. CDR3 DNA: TGTGCCAGCAGTTACTCGATAGTGCCCCGGGACAGGGGGCGTGTAGGCTACACCTTC.

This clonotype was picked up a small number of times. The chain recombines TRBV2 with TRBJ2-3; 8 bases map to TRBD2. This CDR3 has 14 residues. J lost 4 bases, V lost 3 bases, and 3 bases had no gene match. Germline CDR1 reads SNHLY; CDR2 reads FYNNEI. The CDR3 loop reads CASSDLREADTQYF. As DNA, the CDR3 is TGTGCCAGCAGTGATCTGCGGGAGGCAGATACGCAGTATTTT.

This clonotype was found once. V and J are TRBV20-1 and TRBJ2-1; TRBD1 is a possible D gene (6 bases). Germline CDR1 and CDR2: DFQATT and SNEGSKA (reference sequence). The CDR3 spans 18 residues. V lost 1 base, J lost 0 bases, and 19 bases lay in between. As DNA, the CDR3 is TGCAGTGCTAGAGTCCCCACCCCTAGGGGGAGCTCCTACAATGAGCAGTTCTTC. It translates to CSARVPTPRGSSYNEQFF.

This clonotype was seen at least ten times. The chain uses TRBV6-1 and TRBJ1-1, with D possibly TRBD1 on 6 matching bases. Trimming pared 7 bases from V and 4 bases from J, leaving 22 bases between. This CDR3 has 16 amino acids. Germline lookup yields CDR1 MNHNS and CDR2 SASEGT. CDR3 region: CASITRGLYRATEAFF. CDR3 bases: TGTGCCAGCATCACCAGGGGTTTGTATCGTGCCACTGAAGCTTTCTTT.

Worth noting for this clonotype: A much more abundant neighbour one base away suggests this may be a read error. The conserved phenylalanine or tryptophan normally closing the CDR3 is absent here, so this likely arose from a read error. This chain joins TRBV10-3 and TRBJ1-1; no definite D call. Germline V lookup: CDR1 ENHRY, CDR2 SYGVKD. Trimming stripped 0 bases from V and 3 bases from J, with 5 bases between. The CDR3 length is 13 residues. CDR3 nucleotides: TGTGCCATCAGTGAGTCGACCGACACTGAAGCTTTCTCT. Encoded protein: CAISESTDTEAFS.

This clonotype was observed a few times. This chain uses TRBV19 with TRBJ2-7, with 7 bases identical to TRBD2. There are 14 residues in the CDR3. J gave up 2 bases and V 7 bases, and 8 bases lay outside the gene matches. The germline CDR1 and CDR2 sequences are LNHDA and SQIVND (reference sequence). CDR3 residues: CASMVASGPYEQYF. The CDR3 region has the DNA TGTGCCAGTATGGTGGCTAGCGGTCCCTACGAGCAGTACTTC.